This is a list of T cell receptor beta chains from one sample in a study of memory B cells and T cells in multiple sclerosis. The repertoire was sequenced with immunoSEQ multiplex PCR; TCRdb's copy has only in-frame clones and lacks some. The data hold roughly 45,000 clones, with over 70% observed a single time. No cognate antigen is known for these TCRs. The sample comprised PBMCs from blood kept in culture. Source of these receptors: a human donor with multiple sclerosis. Each CDR3 is given with its conserved first and last residue. Each record gives: clone size, D gene, V gene, J gene, CDR3 protein, CDR3 DNA. The D gene is left open where the match is weak. Clone size is not always given. Where it is, it says once, few, many or a class for expanded clones.

clone_size: -; d_call: TRBD1; v_call: TRBV5-1; j_call: TRBJ1-5; cdr3_aa: CASSSGGSNQPQHF; cdr3_nt: TGCGCCAGCAGTTCAGGGGGATCCAATCAGCCCCAGCATTTT
clone_size: -; d_call: -; v_call: TRBV11-3; j_call: TRBJ1-5; cdr3_aa: CASSQDNQPQHF; cdr3_nt: TGTGCCAGCAGCCAAGACAATCAGCCCCAGCATTTT
clone_size: once; d_call: -; v_call: TRBV27; j_call: TRBJ2-7; cdr3_aa: CASRWRSGYEQYF; cdr3_nt: TGTGCCAGCAGGTGGCGGTCGGGGTACGAGCAGTACTTC
clone_size: -; d_call: -; v_call: TRBV20-1; j_call: TRBJ2-1; cdr3_aa: CSATYNEQFF; cdr3_nt: TGCAGTGCTACTTACAATGAGCAGTTCTTC
clone_size: -; d_call: TRBD2; v_call: TRBV2; j_call: TRBJ2-1; cdr3_aa: CASISSGEYNEQFF; cdr3_nt: TGTGCCAGCATATCTAGCGGGGAGTACAATGAGCAGTTCTTC
clone_size: -; d_call: TRBD1; v_call: TRBV7-9; j_call: TRBJ1-4; cdr3_aa: CASSAIPGQGGEKLFF; cdr3_nt: TGTGCCAGCAGCGCGATCCCCGGGCAGGGGGGTGAAAAACTGTTTTTT
clone_size: -; d_call: -; v_call: TRBV5-6; j_call: TRBJ1-3; cdr3_aa: CASSLAGNTIYF; cdr3_nt: TGTGCCAGCAGCTTGGCCGGAAACACCATATATTTT
clone_size: -; d_call: -; v_call: TRBV5-1; j_call: TRBJ2-7; cdr3_aa: CASSLGAGTYEQYF; cdr3_nt: TGCGCCAGCAGCTTGGGGGCGGGAACCTACGAGCAGTACTTC
clone_size: -; d_call: -; v_call: TRBV4-1; j_call: TRBJ1-1; cdr3_aa: CASSQGGTLGAFF; cdr3_nt: TGCGCCAGCAGCCAAGGAGGTACCCTGGGAGCTTTCTTT
clone_size: -; d_call: -; v_call: TRBV6-5; j_call: TRBJ2-2; cdr3_aa: CASSETTGELFF; cdr3_nt: TGTGCCAGCAGTGAAACCACCGGGGAGCTGTTTTTT
clone_size: -; d_call: -; v_call: TRBV28; j_call: TRBJ2-1; cdr3_aa: CASSLRNEQFF; cdr3_nt: TGTGCCAGCAGTCTCAGGAATGAGCAGTTCTTC
clone_size: -; d_call: -; v_call: TRBV5-1; j_call: TRBJ2-5; cdr3_aa: CASSLRAWGRGETQYF; cdr3_nt: TGCGCCAGCAGCTTGCGGGCTTGGGGAAGGGGAGAGACCCAGTACTTC
clone_size: once; d_call: -; v_call: TRBV6-6; j_call: TRBJ1-1; cdr3_aa: CASRSGLSAFF; cdr3_nt: TGTGCCAGCAGGAGTGGGTTATCAGCTTTCTTT
clone_size: -; d_call: -; v_call: TRBV28; j_call: TRBJ2-7; cdr3_aa: CASRMDPASFYEQYF; cdr3_nt: TGTGCCAGCAGAATGGACCCAGCCTCCTTTTACGAGCAGTACTTC
clone_size: few; d_call: -; v_call: TRBV18; j_call: TRBJ1-1; cdr3_aa: CASSPQVMDSGGEAFF; cdr3_nt: TGTGCCAGCTCACCACAGGTGATGGACTCCGGGGGTGAAGCTTTCTTT
clone_size: -; d_call: TRBD1; v_call: TRBV7-7; j_call: TRBJ2-2; cdr3_aa: CASSLDRGDTGELFF; cdr3_nt: TGTGCTAGCAGCTTAGACAGGGGGGACACCGGGGAGCTGTTTTTT
clone_size: once; d_call: TRBD2; v_call: TRBV6-6; j_call: TRBJ2-5; cdr3_aa: CASSYTSGGETQYF; cdr3_nt: TGTGCCAGCAGTTACACTAGCGGAGGGGAGACCCAGTACTTC
clone_size: -; d_call: -; v_call: TRBV21-1; j_call: TRBJ1-6; cdr3_aa: CASSKGVGTVNSPLHF; cdr3_nt: TGTGCCAGCAGCAAAGGCGTCGGGACAGTAAATTCACCCCTCCACTTT
clone_size: -; d_call: TRBD1; v_call: TRBV4-2; j_call: TRBJ1-2; cdr3_aa: CASSQDWQGAPGGYTF; cdr3_nt: TGTGCCAGCAGCCAAGATTGGCAGGGGGCCCCTGGTGGCTACACCTTC
clone_size: -; d_call: TRBD2; v_call: TRBV6-1; j_call: TRBJ2-3; cdr3_aa: CASRTGLADTQYF; cdr3_nt: TGTGCCAGCAGGACTGGACTAGCAGATACGCAGTATTTT
clone_size: -; d_call: -; v_call: TRBV7-9; j_call: TRBJ1-4; cdr3_aa: CASSKTAGDEKLFF; cdr3_nt: TGTGCCAGCAGCAAGACAGCGGGAGATGAAAAACTGTTTTTT
clone_size: -; d_call: -; v_call: TRBV2; j_call: TRBJ1-1; cdr3_aa: CASSALRGRDTEAFF; cdr3_nt: TGTGCCAGCAGTGCCCTAAGGGGCAGGGACACTGAAGCTTTCTTT
clone_size: -; d_call: -; v_call: TRBV30; j_call: TRBJ1-1; cdr3_aa: CAWSVSGRGTEAFF; cdr3_nt: TGTGCCTGGAGTGTATCCGGTCGTGGTACTGAAGCTTTCTTT
clone_size: -; d_call: -; v_call: TRBV7-2; j_call: TRBJ2-2; cdr3_aa: CASSLTGNTGELFF; cdr3_nt: TGTGCCAGCAGTTTGACAGGGAACACCGGGGAGCTGTTTTTT
clone_size: -; d_call: -; v_call: TRBV27; j_call: TRBJ2-1; cdr3_aa: CASSLSWGNEQFF; cdr3_nt: TGTGCCAGCAGTTTATCTTGGGGGAATGAGCAGTTCTTC
clone_size: -; d_call: -; v_call: TRBV6-6; j_call: TRBJ1-2; cdr3_aa: CASKLRGFNYGYTF; cdr3_nt: TGTGCCAGCAAGTTGAGGGGGTTCAACTATGGCTACACCTTC
clone_size: -; d_call: -; v_call: TRBV5-6; j_call: TRBJ1-5; cdr3_aa: CASSLSTDQPQHF; cdr3_nt: TGTGCCAGCAGCTTGTCGACAGATCAGCCCCAGCATTTT
clone_size: -; d_call: -; v_call: TRBV7-9; j_call: TRBJ1-6; cdr3_aa: CASSLESSPLHF; cdr3_nt: TGTGCCAGCAGCTTAGAGTCTTCACCCCTCCACTTT
clone_size: -; d_call: -; v_call: TRBV27; j_call: TRBJ2-7; cdr3_aa: CASSLSPLNEQYF; cdr3_nt: TGTGCCAGCAGTTTATCCCCCCTTAACGAGCAGTACTTC
clone_size: -; d_call: TRBD2; v_call: TRBV27; j_call: TRBJ2-7; cdr3_aa: CASSLSGGLYEQYF; cdr3_nt: TGTGCCAGCAGTTTATCGGGGGGGTTGTACGAGCAGTACTTC
clone_size: -; d_call: -; v_call: TRBV7-2; j_call: TRBJ1-1; cdr3_aa: CASSFTGIEAFF; cdr3_nt: TGTGCCAGCAGCTTCACGGGAATTGAAGCTTTCTTT
clone_size: -; d_call: -; v_call: TRBV9; j_call: TRBJ1-6; cdr3_aa: CASSVQTDRSPLHF; cdr3_nt: TGTGCCAGCAGCGTACAGACAGACCGATCACCCCTCCACTTT
clone_size: -; d_call: -; v_call: TRBV6-5; j_call: TRBJ2-7; cdr3_aa: CASRIAGVYEQYF; cdr3_nt: TGTGCCAGCAGAATAGCCGGGGTCTACGAGCAGTACTTC
clone_size: -; d_call: -; v_call: TRBV9; j_call: TRBJ1-2; cdr3_aa: CASSGAPNYGYTF; cdr3_nt: TGTGCCAGCAGCGGGGCCCCTAACTATGGCTACACCTTC
clone_size: few; d_call: -; v_call: TRBV5-8; j_call: TRBJ1-3; cdr3_aa: CASSLSSKRDRRNTIYF; cdr3_nt: TGTGCCAGCAGCTTGAGCAGTAAGAGGGATCGGCGAAACACCATATATTTT
clone_size: -; d_call: -; v_call: TRBV5-4; j_call: TRBJ2-7; cdr3_aa: CASSFSPRGREQYF; cdr3_nt: TGTGCCAGCAGCTTTTCCCCCCGGGGTAGGGAGCAGTACTTC
clone_size: -; d_call: -; v_call: TRBV15; j_call: TRBJ2-5; cdr3_aa: CATSRFGTQYF; cdr3_nt: TGTGCCACCAGCCGGTTTGGGACCCAGTACTTC
clone_size: -; d_call: -; v_call: TRBV5-1; j_call: TRBJ2-5; cdr3_aa: CASSLKSLGETQYF; cdr3_nt: TGCGCCAGCAGCTTAAAGTCCCTGGGAGAGACCCAGTACTTC
clone_size: -; d_call: -; v_call: TRBV30; j_call: TRBJ1-6; cdr3_aa: CAWSVIPNSPLHF; cdr3_nt: TGTGCCTGGAGTGTAATCCCGAATTCACCCCTCCACTTT
clone_size: -; d_call: TRBD1; v_call: TRBV5-1; j_call: TRBJ2-2; cdr3_aa: CASRKGTVEAGELFF; cdr3_nt: TGCGCCAGCAGGAAAGGGACAGTAGAGGCCGGGGAGCTGTTTTTT
clone_size: -; d_call: TRBD1; v_call: TRBV7-9; j_call: TRBJ2-3; cdr3_aa: CASSSRTGGRIDTQYF; cdr3_nt: TGTGCCAGCAGCTCCAGGACAGGGGGTCGTATAGATACGCAGTATTTT
clone_size: -; d_call: TRBD1; v_call: TRBV30; j_call: TRBJ1-5; cdr3_aa: CAWGQGGGSQPQHF; cdr3_nt: TGTGCCTGGGGACAGGGTGGAGGTTCTCAGCCCCAGCATTTT
clone_size: -; d_call: -; v_call: TRBV7-4; j_call: TRBJ1-2; cdr3_aa: CASSLASGTRYGYTF; cdr3_nt: TGTGCCAGCAGCTTAGCGTCCGGGACACGGTATGGCTACACCTTC
clone_size: -; d_call: -; v_call: TRBV4-2; j_call: TRBJ1-2; cdr3_aa: CASSQTGLGINYGYTF; cdr3_nt: TGTGCCAGCAGCCAAACAGGGCTGGGAATTAACTATGGCTACACCTTC
clone_size: -; d_call: TRBD1; v_call: TRBV30; j_call: TRBJ1-2; cdr3_aa: CAWSGDRGEGYTF; cdr3_nt: TGTGCCTGGAGCGGCGACAGGGGTGAGGGCTACACCTTC
clone_size: -; d_call: -; v_call: TRBV28; j_call: TRBJ1-6; cdr3_aa: CASSPRQLLRGSPLHF; cdr3_nt: TGTGCCAGCAGTCCAAGACAGCTCCTGAGGGGTTCACCCCTCCACTTT
clone_size: -; d_call: TRBD2; v_call: TRBV4-3; j_call: TRBJ2-1; cdr3_aa: CASSQDSWGGEGLAYEQFF; cdr3_nt: TGCGCCAGCAGCCAAGATTCATGGGGGGGTGAGGGATTGGCCTATGAGCAGTTCTTC
clone_size: few; d_call: -; v_call: TRBV19; j_call: TRBJ1-5; cdr3_aa: CASSIQGGNQPQHF; cdr3_nt: TGTGCCAGTAGTATTCAGGGAGGCAATCAGCCCCAGCATTTT
clone_size: -; d_call: -; v_call: TRBV10-2; j_call: TRBJ1-2; cdr3_aa: CASLRTDNYGYTF; cdr3_nt: TGCGCCAGTCTTAGGACAGATAACTATGGCTACACCTTC
clone_size: -; d_call: -; v_call: TRBV2; j_call: TRBJ1-4; cdr3_aa: CASSDVGGGEKLFF; cdr3_nt: TGTGCCAGCAGTGATGTGGGCGGTGGTGAAAAACTGTTTTTT
clone_size: -; d_call: -; v_call: TRBV6-1; j_call: TRBJ1-2; cdr3_aa: CASQQGNYGYTF; cdr3_nt: TGTGCCAGCCAACAGGGCAACTATGGCTACACCTTC
clone_size: -; d_call: TRBD1; v_call: TRBV2; j_call: TRBJ1-1; cdr3_aa: CASSRWGQGWNTEAFF; cdr3_nt: TGTGCCAGCAGCCGATGGGGACAGGGTTGGAACACTGAAGCTTTCTTT
clone_size: -; d_call: -; v_call: TRBV6-1; j_call: TRBJ1-5; cdr3_aa: CASSEWGGLPPSQPQHF; cdr3_nt: TGTGCCAGCAGTGAATGGGGGGGCTTACCCCCCTCTCAGCCCCAGCATTTT
clone_size: -; d_call: TRBD1; v_call: TRBV6-1; j_call: TRBJ1-5; cdr3_aa: CASHYRGESNQPQHF; cdr3_nt: TGTGCCAGCCATTACAGGGGGGAGAGCAATCAGCCCCAGCATTTT
clone_size: -; d_call: -; v_call: TRBV7-2; j_call: TRBJ1-1; cdr3_aa: CASSSSNTEAFF; cdr3_nt: TGTGCCAGCAGCTCGTCGAACACTGAAGCTTTCTTT